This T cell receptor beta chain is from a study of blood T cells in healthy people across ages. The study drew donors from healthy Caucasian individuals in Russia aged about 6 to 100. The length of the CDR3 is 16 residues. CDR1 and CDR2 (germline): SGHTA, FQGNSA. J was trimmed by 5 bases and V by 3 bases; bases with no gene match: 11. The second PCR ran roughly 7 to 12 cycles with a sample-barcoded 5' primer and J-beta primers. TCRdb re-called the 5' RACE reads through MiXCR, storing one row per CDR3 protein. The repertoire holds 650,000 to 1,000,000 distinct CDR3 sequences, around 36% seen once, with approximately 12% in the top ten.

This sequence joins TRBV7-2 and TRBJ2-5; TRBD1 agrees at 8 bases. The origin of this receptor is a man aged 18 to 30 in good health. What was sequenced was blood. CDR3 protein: CASSFRQGIGEETQYF. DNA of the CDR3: TGTGCCAGCAGCTTCCGACAGGGGATTGGGGAGGAGACCCAGTACTTC.